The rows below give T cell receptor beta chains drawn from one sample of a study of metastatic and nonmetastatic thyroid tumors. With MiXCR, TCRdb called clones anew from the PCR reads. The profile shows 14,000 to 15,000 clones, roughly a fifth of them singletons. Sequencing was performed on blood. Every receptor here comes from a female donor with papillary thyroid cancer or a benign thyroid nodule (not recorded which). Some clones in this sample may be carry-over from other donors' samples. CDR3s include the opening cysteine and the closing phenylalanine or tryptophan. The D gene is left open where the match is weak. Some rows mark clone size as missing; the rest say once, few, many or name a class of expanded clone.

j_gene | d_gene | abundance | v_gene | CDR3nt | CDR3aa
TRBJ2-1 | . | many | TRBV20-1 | TGCAGTGCTAGAGACCCCCTTGCTGGGCAGTTCTTC | CSARDPLAGQFF
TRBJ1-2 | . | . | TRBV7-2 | TGTGCCAGCAGCTTAAATAGGGCTGGCTACACCTTC | CASSLNRAGYTF
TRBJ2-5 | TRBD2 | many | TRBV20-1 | TGCAGTGCTAGAGATCTCACTAGCGGGAGTGAGACCCAGTACTTC | CSARDLTSGSETQYF
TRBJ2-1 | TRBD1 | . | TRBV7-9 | TGTGCCAGCAGCCGACAGGGGGCAGGGGATGAGCAGTTCTTC | CASSRQGAGDEQFF
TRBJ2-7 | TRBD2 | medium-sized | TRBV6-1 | TGTGCCAGCAGCCCCGGGTCTAGCGGGGCCTCCTACGAGCAGTACTTC | CASSPGSSGASYEQYF
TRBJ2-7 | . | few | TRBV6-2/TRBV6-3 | TGTGCCGGCAGTTTTTTACAGGGTGGCGAGCAGTACTTC | CAGSFLQGGEQYF
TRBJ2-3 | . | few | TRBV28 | TGTGCCAGCAGTTTAATAGGGGAGACGGATACGCAGTATTTT | CASSLIGETDTQYF
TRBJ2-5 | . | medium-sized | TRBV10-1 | TGCGCCAGCAGTGAAACGATGTCGGAGACCCAGTACTTC | CASSETMSETQYF
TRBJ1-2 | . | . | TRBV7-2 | TGTGCCAGCAGCGGAGCGAAATGGGACGGGATTAACTATGGCTACACCTTC | CASSGAKWDGINYGYTF
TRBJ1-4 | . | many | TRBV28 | TGTGCCAGCAGTTTAGTACAGGGAGGCGAAAAACTGTTTTTT | CASSLVQGGEKLFF
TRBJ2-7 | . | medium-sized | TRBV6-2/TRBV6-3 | TGTGCCAGCAGATCGAGCTCCTACGAGCAGTACTTC | CASRSSSYEQYF
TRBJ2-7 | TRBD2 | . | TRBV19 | TGTGCCAGTGGTATGACTGGTACTAGCGGGGTCTACGAGCAGTACTTC | CASGMTGTSGVYEQYF
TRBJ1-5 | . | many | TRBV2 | TGTGCCAGCAGTGAGCTTACAGTAAATAGCAATCAGCCCCAGCATTTT | CASSELTVNSNQPQHF
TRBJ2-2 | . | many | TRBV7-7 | TGTGCTAGCAGCTTAGAAGGGGACACCGGGGAGCTGTTTTTT | CASSLEGDTGELFF
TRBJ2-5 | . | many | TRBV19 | TGTGCCAGTAGTATTTTCAGGGGTAACCAAGAGACCCAGTACTTC | CASSIFRGNQETQYF
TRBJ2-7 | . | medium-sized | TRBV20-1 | TGCAGTGCTAGATGGGCGTACTCCTACGAGCAGTACTTC | CSARWAYSYEQYF
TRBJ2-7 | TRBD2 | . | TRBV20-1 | TGCAGTGCTAGAATTAGCGGGGTCGTTCTGGGCGAGCAGTACTTC | CSARISGVVLGEQYF
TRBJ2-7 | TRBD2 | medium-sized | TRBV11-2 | TGTGCCAGCAGCTTAGGTTCTGCGGGAGGGTACGAGCAGTACTTC | CASSLGSAGGYEQYF
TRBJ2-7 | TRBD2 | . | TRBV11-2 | TGTGCCAGCGGGGGAGGGGTGGACGGGAGGCTCGGGTACGAGCAGTACTTC | CASGGGVDGRLGYEQYF
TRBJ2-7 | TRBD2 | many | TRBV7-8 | TGTGCCAGCAGACAAAGCGGGAGGGGTAGCGAGCAGTACTTC | CASRQSGRGSEQYF
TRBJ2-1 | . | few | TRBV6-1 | TGTGCCAGCAGTGAGGAGGGCTTTGACAATGAGCAGTTCTTC | CASSEEGFDNEQFF
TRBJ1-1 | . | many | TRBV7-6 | TGTGCCAGCAGCTTTAGCCAGCGCACTGAAGCTTTCTTT | CASSFSQRTEAFF
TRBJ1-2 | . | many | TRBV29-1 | TGCAGCGTTGAATCAGGAGCTAACTATGGCTACACCTTC | CSVESGANYGYTF
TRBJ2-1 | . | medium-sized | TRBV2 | TGTGCCAGCAGTGTGATCTCTGCGGCTGAGCAGTTCTTC | CASSVISAAEQFF
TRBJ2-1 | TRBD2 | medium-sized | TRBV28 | TGTGCCAGCATCCCCAGTATGGGACTAGGCTTCTTGAATGAGCAGTTCTTC | CASIPSMGLGFLNEQFF
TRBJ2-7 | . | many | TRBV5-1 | TGCGCCAGCAGCTTGGATCCAGGGGATTACGAGCAGTACTTC | CASSLDPGDYEQYF
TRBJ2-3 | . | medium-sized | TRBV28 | TGTGCCAGCAGTAGGGATGGGGGGAGCACAGATACGCAGTATTTT | CASSRDGGSTDTQYF
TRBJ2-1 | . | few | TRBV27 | TGTGCCAGCAGTTTATTAGACAGCGCGAATGAGCAGTTCTTC | CASSLLDSANEQFF
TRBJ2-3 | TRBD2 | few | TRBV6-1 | TGTGCCAGCATAATAGTGGGAGGGTTGGATACGCAGTATTTT | CASIIVGGLDTQYF
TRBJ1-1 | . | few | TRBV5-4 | TGTGCCAGCAGCTTGGCCTCGAGTCGGGTGAACACTGAAGCTTTCTTT | CASSLASSRVNTEAFF
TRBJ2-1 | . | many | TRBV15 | TGTGCCACCAGCAGTGGGTTTCAGATCAACAATGAGCAGTTCTTC | CATSSGFQINNEQFF
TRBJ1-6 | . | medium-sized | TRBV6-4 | TGTGCCAGCAGTGTGACGGGGAACAATAATTCACCCCTCCACTTT | CASSVTGNNNSPLHF
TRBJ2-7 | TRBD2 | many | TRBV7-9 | TGTGCCAGCAGCTCCGGACTAGCGGGAGGAGAGCAGTACTTC | CASSSGLAGGEQYF
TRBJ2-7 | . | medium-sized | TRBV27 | TGTGCCAGCAGTCCCTATCGTCTGGGGAGCTCCTACGAGCAGTACTTC | CASSPYRLGSSYEQYF
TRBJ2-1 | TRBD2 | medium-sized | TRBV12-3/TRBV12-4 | TGTGCCAGCAGTTCACTAGCGGGAGCGAGCGAGCAGTTCTTC | CASSSLAGASEQFF
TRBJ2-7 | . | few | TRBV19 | TGTGCCAGTAGTATCGTGTTCGCCGAGCAGTACTTC | CASSIVFAEQYF
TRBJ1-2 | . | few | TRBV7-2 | TGTGCCAGCAGCTTAGTAGGGGAGGCTGGCTACACCTTC | CASSLVGEAGYTF
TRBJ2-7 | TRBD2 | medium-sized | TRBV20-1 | TGCAGTGCTGGGACTATAGCAAACTACGAGCAGTACTTC | CSAGTIANYEQYF
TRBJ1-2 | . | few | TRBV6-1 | TGTGCCAGCAGTCCCCAGGCCAGGATAGCATATGGCTACACCTTC | CASSPQARIAYGYTF
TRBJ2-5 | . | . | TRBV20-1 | TGCAGGGCATCGGCAGCTCTACAAGAGACCCAGTACTTC | CRASAALQETQYF
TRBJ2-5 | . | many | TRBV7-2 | TGTGCCAGCAGCTTAAATGCCGGAGAAGAGACCCAGTACTTC | CASSLNAGEETQYF
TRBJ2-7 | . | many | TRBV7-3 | TGTGCCAGCAGCTTGACAGCACTGGACGAGCAGTACTTC | CASSLTALDEQYF